The 25 T cell receptor beta chains in this list originate from one sample, sequenced in a study of control samples from healthy donors and cancer patients. Clones were sequenced by immunoSEQ multiplex PCR, and TCRdb holds only the in-frame ones, with some missing. The table shows about 79,000 clones, with 90% to 95% occurring only once. Sequenced material: PBMCs. Receptor source: a woman aged 40 to 50 with lung cancer.

The chain has TRBV10-1 and TRBJ2-3; D perhaps matches TRBD1 (5 bases). Germline CDR1 and CDR2: WNHNN and SYGVQD (reference sequence). This CDR3 region has 13 residues. Trimming took off 4 bases at V and 13 bases at J, with 18 bases between the two ends. CDR3 protein: CASSAPDTESEYF. CDR3 coding DNA: TGCGCCAGCAGTGCCCCGGACACGGAGTCCGAGTATTTT.

J is TRBJ2-1 and V is TRBV19; a weak D match, TRBD2 (5 bases). The CDR3 totals 15 residues. The V gene's germline CDR1 is LNHDA and CDR2 SQIVND (reference sequence). With 4 bases removed from V and 0 bases from J, the gap between germline ends came to 10 bases. CDR3 in amino acids: CASSNFGISYNEQFF. The DNA of the CDR3 is TGTGCCAGTAGTAATTTCGGGATCTCCTACAATGAGCAGTTCTTC.

The gene calls are TRBV10-3 and TRBJ2-1, with D tentatively TRBD2 (5 bases). V lost 11 bases and J lost 2, with 16 bases in between. CDR3 length equals 14 residues. Germline V CDR1 and CDR2: ENHRY, SYGVKD. The CDR3 DNA reads as TGTGCCTCCCGGGAAAGGGCAGCCTACAATGAGCAGTTCTTC. Residues: CASRERAAYNEQFF.

The rearrangement uses TRBV18 and TRBJ1-2, with D tentatively TRBD1 (6 bases). The CDR3 has 15 residues. Germline V CDR1 and CDR2: KGHSH, LQKENI. Trimming took off 0 bases at V and 7 bases at J, with 15 bases between the two ends. Here the CDR3 reads CASSPPSTGSFGYTF. CDR3 nucleotides: TGTGCCAGCTCACCACCGTCAACAGGGTCTTTTGGCTACACCTTC.

The genes are TRBV5-1 and TRBJ2-3; 9 bases agree with TRBD2. The germline CDR1 and CDR2 sequences are SGHRS and YFSETQ. Trimming cost V 1 base and J 6 bases; bases outside gene matches: 9. This CDR3 contains 16 residues. The CDR3 coding sequence is TGCGCCAGCAGCTTGACTCGCGGGGGGGGCCGGGATACGCAGTATTTT. Its translation: CASSLTRGGGRDTQYF.

This rearrangement joins TRBV19 to TRBJ2-3; D tentatively fits TRBD1 or TRBD2 (5 bases each). Trimming removed 2 bases from V and 2 bases from J, with 14 bases in between. The germline CDR1 and CDR2 sequences are LNHDA and SQIVND (reference sequence). The CDR3 extends over 16 amino acids. In nucleotides, the CDR3 is TGTGCCAGTAGTATATTGGGGGAAACCCACACAGATACGCAGTATTTT. Its protein product is CASSILGETHTDTQYF.

This chain links TRBV9 with TRBJ1-3; a weak D match, TRBD1 (5 bases). The V end lost 2 bases, the J end lost 4 bases, and 7 bases lay between the germline ends. Germline V gene sequence: CDR1 SGDLS, CDR2 YYNGEE. The CDR3 is made up of 13 amino acids. CDR3 region: CASSVGTGNTIYF. CDR3 DNA: TGTGCCAGCAGCGTTGGGACGGGAAACACCATATATTTT. The whole variable domain, filled in from reference TRBV9 and TRBJ1-3, reads DSGVTQTPKHLITATGQRVTLRCSPRSGDLSVYWYQQSLDQGLQFLIQYYNGEERAKGNILERFSAQQFPDLHSELNLSSLELGDSALYFCASSVGTGNTIYFGEGSWLTVV.

J is TRBJ1-6 and V is TRBV7-9, with D uncertain. The length of the CDR3 is 13 residues. Germline V gene data show CDR1 as SEHNR and CDR2 as FQNEAQ (reference sequence). V dropped 5 bases and J dropped 7 bases, with 9 bases sitting between them. This CDR3 reads CASSALLNSPLHF. CDR3 bases: TGTGCCAGCAGCGCCTTACTAAATTCACCCCTCCACTTT.

This sequence joins TRBV28 and TRBJ1-4, with TRBD1 matching 7 bases. Looked up from germline, CDR1 is MDHEN and CDR2 is SYDVKM. The CDR3 is 15 residues long. V lost 7 bases to trimming and J lost 4 bases; unmatched junction nucleotides: 9. The CDR3 DNA is TGTGCCAGCACTATCCTCCGGGACAGTAATGAAAAACTGTTTTTT. Its translation: CASTILRDSNEKLFF. The whole variable domain, filled in from reference TRBV28 and TRBJ1-4, reads DVKVTQSSRYLVKRTGEKVFLECVQDMDHENMFWYRQDPGLGLRLIYFSYDVKMKEKGDIPEGYSVSREKKERFSLILESASTNQTSMYLCASTILRDSNEKLFFGSGTQLSVL.

In DNA form, the CDR3 reads TGTGCCAGCAGCTTGGGAGTGGGCGACCTCCCGACACACACCGGGGAGCTGTTTTTT. This encodes CASSLGVGDLPTHTGELFF. The J gene is TRBJ2-2, the V gene TRBV5-6; no clear D gene. CDR1 and CDR2 (germline): SGHDT, YYEEEE. The CDR3 loop spans 19 amino acids. V shed 0 bases and J shed 3 bases, with 21 bases lying between them.

This chain links TRBV5-4 with TRBJ1-2; no clear D. The CDR3 length is 13 residues. The germline CDR1 and CDR2 sequences are SGHNT and YYREEE (reference sequence). V was cut by 1 base and J by 4 bases, with 8 bases left in between. The CDR3 loop is CASSLWRSYGYTF. DNA for the CDR3: TGTGCCAGCAGCTTGTGGCGGAGCTATGGCTACACCTTC.

This rearrangement joins TRBV27 to TRBJ1-1, with D possibly being TRBD1 (6 bases). Germline CDR1 is MNHEY and CDR2 is SMNVEV (reference sequence). V was clipped by 3 bases and J by 2 bases, with 13 bases between them. CDR3 length: 15 residues. CDR3 DNA sequence: TGTGCCAGCAGTTTTGGGGGGGCAGGTAACACTGAAGCTTTCTTT. Translation gives CASSFGGAGNTEAFF.

This chain connects TRBV2 to TRBJ2-5, with 10 positions matching TRBD1. Trimming removed 6 bases from V and 5 bases from J; junction bases left unmatched: 9. There are 15 residues in the CDR3. Per germline, CDR1 SNHLY and CDR2 FYNNEI. The CDR3 DNA reads TGTGCCAGCAGGGCGGACAGGGGGAAGTCGGAGACCCAGTACTTC. It specifies CASRADRGKSETQYF.

V gene TRBV10-2 combines with J gene TRBJ1-1; TRBD1 matches at 9 bases. The CDR3 length is 15 residues. V lost 5 bases and J lost 3; bases outside the gene matches: 7. Germline V CDR1 and CDR2: WSHSY, SAAADI. The CDR3 protein is CASSYPGQGHTEAFF. The CDR3, as DNA: TGCGCCAGCAGTTATCCGGGACAGGGCCACACTGAAGCTTTCTTT.

The rearrangement joins TRBV27 to TRBJ1-5, with 8 bases fitting TRBD1. V lost 4 bases to trimming and J lost 4 bases; unmatched junction nucleotides: 15. CDR1 and CDR2 (germline): MNHEY, SMNVEV (reference sequence). This CDR3 is built from 18 residues. CDR3 sequence reads: CASSSQNLPGQENQPQHF. In nucleotides, the CDR3 is TGTGCCAGCAGTTCTCAAAATCTTCCGGGACAGGAGAATCAGCCCCAGCATTTT.

This chain uses TRBV7-3 with TRBJ2-5; D might be TRBD2 (6 bases). The CDR3 totals 15 residues. Trimming pared 1 base from V and 4 bases from J, leaving 13 bases between. Germline CDR1 and CDR2: SGHTA and FQGTGA. CDR3 nucleotides: TGTGCCAGCAGCTTAAACGGGGGAGGTCTAGAGACCCAGTACTTC. It specifies CASSLNGGGLETQYF.

The chain couples TRBV28 to TRBJ1-1; D is unclear. Trimming cost V 5 bases and J 3 bases, with 19 bases left between them. The CDR3 spans 16 residues. CDR1 is MDHEN and CDR2 is SYDVKM in the germline V gene. CDR3 loop: CASSPGRRRYDTEAFF. In DNA form, the CDR3 reads TGTGCCAGCAGTCCAGGTCGTCGCAGGTACGACACTGAAGCTTTCTTT.

This clone turned up a few times. This rearrangement joins TRBV2 to TRBJ1-6; perhaps TRBD1 as D (6 bases). Germline V gene lookup returns CDR1 SNHLY and CDR2 FYNNEI. V was pared by 6 bases and J by 1 base, with 19 bases between. CDR3 length: 18 residues. The CDR3 is CASREGSQGRSYNSPLHF. In DNA form, the CDR3 reads TGTGCCAGCAGGGAGGGTAGCCAGGGGAGATCCTATAATTCACCCCTCCACTTT.

The chain recombines TRBV30 with TRBJ1-2; tentative D call: TRBD1 (5 bases). The CDR3 extends over 12 amino acids. Trimming stripped 1 base from V and 8 bases from J, with 11 bases between. Germline assignment: CDR1 GTSNPN and CDR2 SVGIG (reference sequence). CDR3 residues: CAWSGGREGYTF. Written as DNA, the CDR3 is TGTGCCTGGAGTGGGGGGAGGGAGGGCTACACCTTC.

The V call is TRBV2, the J call TRBJ1-3; the D gene is possibly TRBD1 (5 bases). V gave up 10 bases and J gave up 4 bases, with 14 bases separating them. The CDR3 covers 13 residues. The germline V gene encodes CDR1 SNHLY and CDR2 FYNNEI. The CDR3, as DNA: TGTGCCACCCGGGGCTCTCTCGGAAACACCATATATTTT. Translation gives CATRGSLGNTIYF.

CDR3 amino acids: CASTPDGISYEQYF. The CDR3 bases are TGTGCCAGCACCCCGGACGGGATTTCCTACGAGCAGTACTTC. The V gene is TRBV28, the J gene TRBJ2-7, with TRBD2 as a possible D gene (5 bases). Deletions cut 7 bases from V and 1 base from J, with 14 bases between. Germline assignment: CDR1 MDHEN and CDR2 SYDVKM. The CDR3 consists of 14 residues.

This chain uses TRBV12-3 or TRBV12-4 with TRBJ1-1; no definite D call. The CDR3 sequence is 13 residues long. V was shortened by 3 bases and J by 4 bases, with 9 bases between the two germline ends. This CDR3 reads CASSFRQSTEAFF. The CDR3 DNA sequence: TGTGCCAGCAGTTTTCGGCAGAGCACTGAAGCTTTCTTT.

The rearrangement uses TRBV6-5 and TRBJ1-5; 7 bases agree with TRBD1. The CDR3 loop spans 15 amino acids. Losses at the gene ends were 7 bases for V and 5 bases for J; bases not matched to a gene: 11. Germline V gene data show CDR1 as MNHEY and CDR2 as SVGAGI. The CDR3 loop reads CASIQTDRPDQPQHF. The CDR3 bases are TGTGCCAGCATTCAAACGGACAGGCCGGATCAGCCCCAGCATTTT.

This clone was seen just once. The chain joins TRBV10-3 to TRBJ2-7; D unresolved. Per the germline V gene, CDR1 is ENHRY and CDR2 is SYGVKD. V lost 2 bases and J 2 bases, leaving 22 bases between the germline ends. This CDR3 region has 18 residues. CDR3 sequence: CAISETAYSRVEAYEQYF. In DNA form, the CDR3 reads TGTGCCATCAGTGAGACCGCCTATTCCCGGGTCGAGGCCTACGAGCAGTACTTC.

The chain couples TRBV7-3 to TRBJ2-3; D is unresolved. The germline V gene encodes CDR1 SGHTA and CDR2 FQGTGA. This CDR3 has 14 amino acids. V lost 0 bases and J lost 1, with 5 bases in between. The CDR3, as DNA: TGTGCCAGCAGCTTAACCGGCGGCACAGATACGCAGTATTTT. Residues: CASSLTGGTDTQYF.